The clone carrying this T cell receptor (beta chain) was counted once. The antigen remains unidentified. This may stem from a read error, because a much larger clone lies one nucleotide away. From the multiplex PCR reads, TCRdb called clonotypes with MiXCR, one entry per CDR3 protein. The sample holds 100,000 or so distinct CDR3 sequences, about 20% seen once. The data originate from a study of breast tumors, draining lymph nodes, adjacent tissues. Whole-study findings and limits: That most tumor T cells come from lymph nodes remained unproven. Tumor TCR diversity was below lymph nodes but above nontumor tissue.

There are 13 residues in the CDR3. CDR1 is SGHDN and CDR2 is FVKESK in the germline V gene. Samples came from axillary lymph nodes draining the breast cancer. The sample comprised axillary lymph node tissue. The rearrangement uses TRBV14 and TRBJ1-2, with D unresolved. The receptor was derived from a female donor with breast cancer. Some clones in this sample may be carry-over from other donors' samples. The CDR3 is CGSSHSANYGYTF. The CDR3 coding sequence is TGTGGCAGCAGCCATTCAGCTAACTATGGCTACACCTTC.